The source of this T cell receptor (beta chain) is a study of T cell responses to AZD1222 COVID-19 vaccine. Study overall: Second-dose recipients at about 4 or about 12 weeks were treated as one pooled group. Study-wide results and caveats: Females made up more of the donors, who were largely white British, and clonal diversity may have come out too low. Sampling captured repertoires only after the peak T cell response.

Details on this clone: What it recognizes is unknown.

Method: immunoSEQ multiplex PCR; TCRdb's copy keeps in-frame clones and lacks some. The repertoire holds some 92,000 clones, about 90% seen once, with about 7.5% in the top ten. Trimming took off 4 bases at V and 4 bases at J, with 17 bases between the two ends. CDR3 size: 16 residues. The germline V gene encodes CDR1 LGHNA and CDR2 YNFKEQ. This sequence originates from an adult in good health. The chain joins TRBV4-2 to TRBJ1-5, with D perhaps TRBD1 (6 bases). Source: peripheral blood, taken on day 0 of AZD1222 vaccination. The CDR3 region is CASSLHGGGGNQPQHF. In DNA form, the CDR3 reads TGTGCCAGCAGCCTACATGGAGGGGGTGGGAATCAGCCCCAGCATTTT.